This entry concerns a single TCR beta chain. Its specificity is not known. Germline V CDR1 and CDR2: MDHEN, SYDVKM. The CDR3 loop spans 15 amino acids. These data originate in a study of monozygotic twins with inflammatory bowel disease. Study-level points and caveats: Healthy co-twins showed greater TCRbeta diversity (inverse Simpson) than IBD patients.

TCRdb re-called the 5' RACE reads and catalogs CDR3 proteins one per entry, DNA excluded. The sample's table shows under 200,000 distinct CDR3 sequences. Each donor gave about 2.7 ml of peripheral blood. With no T cell sorting beforehand, total RNA was isolated from whole blood. The rearrangement joins TRBV28 to TRBJ1-1; TCRdb names TRBD1, which stays unverified in the absence of DNA. The origin of this receptor is a human donor with ulcerative colitis or Crohn's disease, or a healthy co-twin of an affected twin (not recorded which). Input material: blood. CDR3 region: CASSSLVGPNTEAFF.